The next 20 T cell receptor beta chains were all read from a single sample in a study of blood T cell repertoires in COVID-19. Here immunoSEQ multiplex PCR was the method, and the copy in TCRdb shows in-frame clones only, minus some. The repertoire includes some 200,000 clones, roughly 87% of them detected once, and roughly 21% sits in the top ten. Material for sequencing was peripheral blood. These receptors were taken from a man aged 55 to 70 with active or convalescent COVID-19.

This clone is a singleton in its sample. This sequence joins TRBV3-1 (or the pseudogene TRBV3-2) and TRBJ1-2; D is unresolved. Trimming removed 3 bases at V and 12 bases at J, with 20 bases between. Germline V gene data show CDR1 as LGHDT and CDR2 as YNNKEL (reference sequence). This CDR3 region has 14 residues. The CDR3 reads CASSHYEGSMANTF. The CDR3 DNA reads as TGTGCCAGCAGCCATTACGAGGGCTCTATGGCTAACACCTTC.

V usage is TRBV2 and J usage is TRBJ1-4, with TRBD1 identical over 9 bases. Germline trimming cut 6 bases from V and 2 bases from J; bases unmatched to any gene: 7. The CDR3 is made up of 16 amino acids. The germline gives CDR1 SNHLY, CDR2 FYNNEI. CDR3 loop: CASSGTGFSTNEKLFF. CDR3 bases: TGTGCCAGCAGCGGGACAGGGTTTTCGACTAATGAAAAACTGTTTTTT.

The rearrangement uses TRBV2 and TRBJ2-7; a possible D gene is TRBD1 (6 bases). The germline V gene has CDR1 SNHLY and CDR2 FYNNEI. CDR3 length: 15 residues. Between the trimmed V and J ends, which lost 2 bases and 7 bases, there was a span of 18 bases. The CDR3 coding sequence is TGTGCCAGCAGTGAATATGTCGAAGGGGGTGGGGAGCAGTACTTC. Its translation is CASSEYVEGGGEQYF.

The chain uses TRBV13 and TRBJ2-2, with a possible D match to TRBD2 (7 bases). V was cut by 5 bases and J by 3 bases, with 16 bases left in between. This CDR3 is built from 16 residues. The germline gives CDR1 PRHDT, CDR2 FYEKMQ (reference sequence). The CDR3 DNA reads as TGTGCCAGCAGCCCGGTTGAGGGGGGGCACACCGGGGAGCTGTTTTTT. Encoded protein: CASSPVEGGHTGELFF.

V and J are TRBV5-5 and TRBJ1-4; 7 bases are a match to TRBD1. V was clipped by 7 bases and J by 8 bases; unmatched bases: 14. Germline assignment: CDR1 SGHKS and CDR2 YYEKEE (reference sequence). The CDR3 is made up of 15 amino acids. The CDR3 spells CASRGQRVRIEKLFF. The CDR3 DNA reads TGTGCCAGCCGGGGACAGAGAGTTAGAATCGAAAAACTGTTTTTT.

The chain carries TRBV5-6 and TRBJ2-1, with D possibly matching TRBD1 (6 bases). CDR1 SGHDT and CDR2 YYEEEE come from the germline V gene. V lost 3 bases to trimming and J lost 6 bases, with 16 bases between them. This CDR3 is 15 amino acids long. The CDR3 protein is CASSSRDRSPNEQFF. Here the CDR3 DNA reads TGTGCCAGCAGCTCCAGAGACAGGTCCCCCAATGAGCAGTTCTTC.

The gene calls are TRBV4-1 and TRBJ2-5; 7 positions agree with TRBD2. This CDR3 region has 14 residues. The V gene's germline CDR1 is MGHRA and CDR2 YSYEKL. V dropped 0 bases and J dropped 5; count of bases not matched to a gene: 3. The CDR3 reads CASSQDFGRETQYF. DNA of the CDR3: TGCGCCAGCAGCCAAGATTTCGGGAGGGAGACCCAGTACTTC.

The chain carries TRBV7-9 and TRBJ2-2; 7 bases map to TRBD1. This CDR3 has 14 amino acids. Germline V gives CDR1 SEHNR, CDR2 FQNEAQ (reference sequence). With V trimmed by 2 bases and J by 10 bases, 7 bases remained unmatched. CDR3 in DNA: TGTGCCAGCAGCTTACAGGGGGATGCGGAGGAGCTGTTTTTT. It is translated as CASSLQGDAEELFF.

The chain uses TRBV19 and TRBJ2-1, with 10 nucleotides matching TRBD1. Trimming cost V 5 bases and J 8 bases; bases outside gene matches: 12. CDR1 and CDR2 (germline): LNHDA, SQIVND (reference sequence). The CDR3 consists of 16 residues. This CDR3 is CASSWWGTGATDEQFF. The CDR3 DNA follows: TGTGCCAGTAGTTGGTGGGGGACAGGGGCTACGGATGAGCAGTTCTTC.

The V and J genes are TRBV28 and TRBJ2-3, with 7 bases fitting TRBD1. CDR1 MDHEN and CDR2 SYDVKM come from the germline V gene. The CDR3 sequence is 13 residues long. After removal of 6 bases from V and 3 bases from J, the junction contained 3 bases not matched to a gene. The CDR3 bases are TGTGCCAGCAGCTCGGGACAGACAGATACGCAGTATTTT. Amino acid sequence: CASSSGQTDTQYF. The variable domain in full, with the rest retrieved from reference TRBV28 and TRBJ2-3, is DVKVTQSSRYLVKRTGEKVFLECVQDMDHENMFWYRQDPGLGLRLIYFSYDVKMKEKGDIPEGYSVSREKKERFSLILESASTNQTSMYLCASSSGQTDTQYFGPGTRLTVL.

The rearrangement uses TRBV28 and TRBJ1-2; D not resolved. Trimming pared 2 bases from V and 5 bases from J, leaving 12 bases between. This CDR3 is 14 amino acids long. The germline CDR1 and CDR2 sequences are MDHEN and SYDVKM. The CDR3 region has the DNA TGTGCCAGCAGTTTACGAGCCGCACCATATGGCTACACCTTC. Protein: CASSLRAAPYGYTF.

The chain carries TRBV25-1 and TRBJ1-2; 9 nucleotides align to TRBD1. CDR3 length equals 15 residues. With V trimmed by 4 bases and J by 7 bases, 10 bases remained unmatched. Germline V CDR1 and CDR2: MGHDK, SYGVNS. The CDR3 sequence is CASSGTGTGRSGYTF. CDR3 bases: TGTGCCAGCAGTGGTACCGGGACAGGGAGGTCTGGCTACACCTTC.

This rearrangement joins TRBV9 to TRBJ2-3, with 9 bases lining up with TRBD2. The CDR3 sequence is 15 residues long. The trim removed 1 base at V and 6 bases at J, leaving 6 bases unmatched. Germline CDR1 reads SGDLS; CDR2 reads YYNGEE. Here the CDR3 reads CASSVRAGGLDTQYF. In nucleotides, the CDR3 is TGTGCCAGCAGCGTAAGGGCGGGGGGGCTGGATACGCAGTATTTT.

The chain combines TRBV9 with TRBJ2-7; D might be TRBD1 (6 bases). The length of the CDR3 is 15 residues. Looked up from germline, CDR1 is SGDLS and CDR2 is YYNGEE. Deletions cut 1 base from V and 1 base from J, with 12 bases between. CDR3: CASSVSGTTSYEQYF. The CDR3 DNA reads TGTGCCAGCAGCGTAAGTGGGACAACTTCCTACGAGCAGTACTTC.

The sample holds a few counts of this clone. The rearrangement joins TRBV5-1 to TRBJ1-3; TRBD1 aligns across 7 bases. Germline V lookup: CDR1 SGHRS, CDR2 YFSETQ. Trimming removed 3 bases from V and 0 bases from J; junction bases left unmatched: 3. This CDR3 has 15 amino acids. The CDR3 DNA reads TGCGCCAGCAGCTGGGGGACAGCCTCTGGAAACACCATATATTTT. Translated: CASSWGTASGNTIYF.

This clone turned up a few times. The chain has TRBV19 and TRBJ1-5, with 8 bases lining up with TRBD1. The CDR3 runs 16 residues. Trimming at V came to 0 bases and at J to 3 bases, leaving 4 bases not matched to a gene. From germline, CDR1 is LNHDA and CDR2 SQIVND (reference sequence). DNA of the CDR3: TGTGCCAGTAGTATAGATGGACAGGGCCCCAATCAGCCCCAGCATTTT. As protein: CASSIDGQGPNQPQHF.

The V call is TRBV18, the J call TRBJ1-4, with unresolved D. CDR3 length: 16 residues. Germline-derived CDR1 and CDR2 are KGHSH and LQKENI. Trimming took 6 bases from V and 0 from J, leaving 14 bases between them. In nucleotides, the CDR3 is TGTGCCAGCTCCCCTGAGTACCTGGCAACTAATGAAAAACTGTTTTTT. Residues: CASSPEYLATNEKLFF. Full variable domain (missing parts from reference TRBV18 and TRBJ1-4): NAGVMQNPRHLVRRRGQEARLRCSPMKGHSHVYWYRQLPEEGLKFMVYLQKENIIDESGMPKERFSAEFPKEGPSILRIQQVVRGDSAAYFCASSPEYLATNEKLFFGSGTQLSVL.

V gene TRBV18 combines with J gene TRBJ2-7; a weak D match, TRBD1 (5 bases). The CDR3 has 16 amino acids. V lost 5 bases and J lost 2, with 19 bases in between. From germline, CDR1 is KGHSH and CDR2 LQKENI. For the CDR3, the DNA is TGTGCCAGCTCAACTAACCGCAGGGATCCAACCTACGAGCAGTACTTC. This sequence encodes CASSTNRRDPTYEQYF.

This clone was seen a single time. The chain joins TRBV28 to TRBJ2-1; D may be TRBD2 (5 bases). Trimming took 8 bases from V and 8 from J, leaving 16 bases between them. Germline assignment: CDR1 MDHEN and CDR2 SYDVKM. This CDR3 has 13 residues. The CDR3 DNA reads TGTGCCAGCCGGACTTGGCAGATCGATGAGCAGTTCTTC. Amino acids: CASRTWQIDEQFF.

V and J are TRBV10-3 and TRBJ1-6, with a tentative D call TRBD1 (6 bases). The germline CDR1 and CDR2 sequences are ENHRY and SYGVKD. This CDR3 has 13 residues. Trimming took off 7 bases at V and 8 bases at J, with 12 bases between the two ends. CDR3 sequence (DNA): TGTGCCATCAAGGGGGAGGGGTATTCACCCCTCCACTTT. It codes for CAIKGEGYSPLHF.